The 10 T cell receptor beta chains given below trace back to one sample, sequenced in a study of T cells in localized non-small cell lung cancer. Produced via immunoSEQ multiplex PCR; TCRdb's table is partial and in-frame only. The sample carries some 22,000 clones, approximately 91% recorded once. Sequenced here: PBMCs, sampled before any cancer treatment. The source is a man aged 40 to 75 with stage II squamous cell lung carcinoma.

The V call is TRBV9, the J call TRBJ2-6; maybe TRBD2 (6 bases). Germline V CDR1 and CDR2: SGDLS, YYNGEE. The CDR3 has 16 residues. V lost 0 bases and J 4 bases, leaving 11 bases between the germline ends. As DNA, the CDR3 is TGTGCCAGCAGCGTAGCTGGCGCGGGGGGGGCCAACGTCCTGACTTTC. Residues: CASSVAGAGGANVLTF.

The J gene is TRBJ2-5, the V gene TRBV6-1, with D possibly called TRBD1 or TRBD2 (5 bases each). V was pared by 7 bases and J by 5 bases, with 17 bases between. This CDR3 contains 14 residues. From germline, CDR1 is MNHNS and CDR2 SASEGT. The CDR3 reads CASTRGATWETQYF. In DNA, the CDR3 is TGTGCCAGCACGAGAGGGGCGACCTGGGAGACCCAGTACTTC.

The chain carries TRBV29-1 and TRBJ2-2, with D uncertain. The germline V gene has CDR1 SQVTM and CDR2 ANQGSEA. The CDR3 consists of 12 residues. The V end lost 4 bases, the J end lost 6 bases, and 9 bases lay between the germline ends. CDR3 bases: TGCAGCGTTGCGGTGCAGGCCGGGGAGCTGTTTTTT. Encoded protein: CSVAVQAGELFF.

This chain links TRBV2 with TRBJ2-6; no reliable D call. The V gene lost 4 bases and the J gene lost 3 bases, with 10 bases spanning the gap. Germline V gene lookup returns CDR1 SNHLY and CDR2 FYNNEI. This CDR3 is 15 amino acids long. The CDR3: CASSAMFDGANVLTF. In DNA form, the CDR3 reads TGTGCCAGCAGTGCGATGTTCGATGGGGCCAACGTCCTGACTTTC.

The chain joins TRBV9 to TRBJ1-3; no definite D call. The CDR3 loop spans 16 amino acids. Germline values: CDR1 SGDLS, CDR2 YYNGEE. With 0 bases removed from V and 0 bases from J, the gap between germline ends came to 10 bases. In nucleotides, the CDR3 is TGTGCCAGCAGCGTAGAGCCCGGGATCTCTGGAAACACCATATATTTT. Translating gives CASSVEPGISGNTIYF.

This clone showed up just once. J is TRBJ2-5 and V is TRBV6-5; D call uncertain. Germline V gene data show CDR1 as MNHEY and CDR2 as SVGAGI. The CDR3 loop spans 16 amino acids. The V and J ends lost 2 bases and 9 bases respectively, with 22 bases between them. The CDR3 is CASSYLSSATPTAQYF. DNA for the CDR3: TGTGCCAGCAGTTACCTATCCTCCGCCACGCCTACTGCCCAGTACTTC.

J is TRBJ2-1 and V is TRBV13, with D perhaps assigned TRBD1 or TRBD2 (5 bases each). V was clipped by 5 bases and J by 5 bases, with 10 bases between them. Germline loops: CDR1 PRHDT, CDR2 FYEKMQ (reference sequence). This CDR3 contains 13 residues. This CDR3 is CASSRRGDNEQFF. The CDR3 coding sequence is TGTGCCAGCAGCCGACGGGGCGACAATGAGCAGTTCTTC.

The V call is TRBV23-1, the J call TRBJ2-6, with 7 bases identical to TRBD1. TRBV23-1 qualifies as an ORF whose function is uncertain. V trimming: 4 bases; J trimming: 3 bases; junction bases outside the gene matches: 3. This CDR3 spans 15 amino acids. The CDR3 region is CASSPDRVGANVLTF. The CDR3 coding sequence is TGCGCCAGCAGTCCCGACAGGGTTGGGGCCAACGTCCTGACTTTC.

There are a few counts of this clone. V usage is TRBV10-3 and J usage is TRBJ1-6; D ambiguous. V lost 5 bases and J 0 bases, leaving 5 bases between the germline ends. CDR1 and CDR2 (germline): ENHRY, SYGVKD. The CDR3 is 14 amino acids. The CDR3 DNA reads TGTGCCATCAGTCTTAGCTCCTATAATTCACCCCTCCACTTT. This encodes CAISLSSYNSPLHF.

This chain links TRBV21-1 with TRBJ1-2; TRBD1, as called in the table, went unchecked against the DNA. TRBV21-1 constitutes a pseudogene. The CDR3 runs to 12 residues. The DNA for the CDR3 is TGTGCCAGCAGCAAAAGGGGAAGTGGCTACACCTTC. It encodes CASSKRGSGYTF.